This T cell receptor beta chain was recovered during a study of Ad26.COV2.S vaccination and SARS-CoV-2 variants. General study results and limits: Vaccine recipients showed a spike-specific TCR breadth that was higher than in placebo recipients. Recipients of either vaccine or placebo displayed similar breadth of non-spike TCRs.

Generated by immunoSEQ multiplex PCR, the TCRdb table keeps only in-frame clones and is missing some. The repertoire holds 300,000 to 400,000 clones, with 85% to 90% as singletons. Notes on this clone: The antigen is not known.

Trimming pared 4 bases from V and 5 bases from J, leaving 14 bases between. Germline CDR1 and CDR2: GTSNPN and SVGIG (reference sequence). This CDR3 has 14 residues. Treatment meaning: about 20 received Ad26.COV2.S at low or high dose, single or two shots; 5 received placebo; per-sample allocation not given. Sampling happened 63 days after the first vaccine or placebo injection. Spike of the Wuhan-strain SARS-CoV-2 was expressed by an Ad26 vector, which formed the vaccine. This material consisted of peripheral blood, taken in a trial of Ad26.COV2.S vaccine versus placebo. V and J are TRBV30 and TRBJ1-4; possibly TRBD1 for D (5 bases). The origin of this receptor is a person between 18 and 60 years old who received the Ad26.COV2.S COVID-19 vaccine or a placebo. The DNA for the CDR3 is TGTGCCTGGACTAAACCGGGACCAAATGAAAAACTGTTTTTT. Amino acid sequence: CAWTKPGPNEKLFF.